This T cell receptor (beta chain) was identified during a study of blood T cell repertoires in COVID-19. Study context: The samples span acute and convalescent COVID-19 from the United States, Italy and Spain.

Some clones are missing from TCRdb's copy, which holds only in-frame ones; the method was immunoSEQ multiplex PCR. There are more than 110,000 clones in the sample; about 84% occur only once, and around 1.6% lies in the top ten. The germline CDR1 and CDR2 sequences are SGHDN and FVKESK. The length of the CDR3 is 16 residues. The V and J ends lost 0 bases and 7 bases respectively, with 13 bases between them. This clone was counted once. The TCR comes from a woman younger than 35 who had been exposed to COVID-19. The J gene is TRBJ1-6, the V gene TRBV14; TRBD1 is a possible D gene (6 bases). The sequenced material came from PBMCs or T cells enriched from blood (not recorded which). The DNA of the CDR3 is TGTGCCAGCAGCCAAGAAGGCCGGGGGGCGAATTCACCCCTCCACTTT. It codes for CASSQEGRGANSPLHF.